This T cell receptor beta chain was recorded in a study of OX40 agonist ivuxolimab in advanced cancers. The overall study: Dose-escalation patients suffered from hepatocellular carcinoma, melanoma, renal cell or head and neck cancer. A partial response was reached by three patients: one with hepatocellular carcinoma and two with cutaneous melanoma.

General study findings and limits: Clonal expansion in partial responders at 0.1-3.0 mg/kg ranked among the lowest. In CD8+ T cells, expanded clones were on average more numerous than in CD4+.

The V gene lost 4 bases and the J gene lost 0 bases, with 10 bases spanning the gap. Germline V lookup: CDR1 SGHAT, CDR2 FQNNGV. There are 15 residues in the CDR3. Assay: immunoSEQ multiplex PCR; the TCRdb copy retains only in-frame clones and omits some. The data hold around 39,000 clones, with 82% observed a single time. A word on this clone: Its antigen is as yet unknown.

This TCR derives from an adult with an advanced solid tumor such as melanoma, head and neck, liver or kidney cancer. The starting material was CD4+ or CD8+ T cells sorted from blood, obtained in a trial of the OX40 agonist ivuxolimab. The chain combines TRBV11-2 with TRBJ1-3; the D gene is possibly TRBD1 (6 bases). This chain's CDR3 is CASSSQGVSGNTIYF. CDR3 coding DNA: TGTGCCAGCAGCTCACAGGGAGTCTCTGGAAACACCATATATTTT.